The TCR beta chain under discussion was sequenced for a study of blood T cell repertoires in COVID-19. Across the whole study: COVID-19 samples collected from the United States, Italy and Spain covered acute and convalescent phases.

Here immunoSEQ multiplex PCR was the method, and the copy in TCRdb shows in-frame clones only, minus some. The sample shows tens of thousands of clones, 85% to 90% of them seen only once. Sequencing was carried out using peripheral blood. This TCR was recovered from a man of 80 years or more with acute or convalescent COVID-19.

CDR3 coding DNA: TGTGCCAGCAGGCGGACAGGGGAAAATGGCTACACCTTC. Residues: CASRRTGENGYTF. The rearrangement uses TRBV12-3 or TRBV12-4 and TRBJ1-2, with 9 bases matching TRBD1. The ends lost 6 bases at V and 6 bases at J; junction bases unmatched: 5. The CDR3 totals 13 residues.